The sample holds a few counts of the clone carrying this TCR beta chain. Clones were sequenced by immunoSEQ multiplex PCR, and TCRdb holds only the in-frame ones, with some missing. Counted here are about 180,000 clones, around 87% occurring once; the ten biggest clones make up roughly 2.5%. The data were obtained in a study of blood T cell repertoires in COVID-19. The sequence derives from a man aged 35 to 55 with active or convalescent COVID-19. The material sequenced was peripheral blood.

CDR3 sequence: CASSSRGAGGLDTQYF. The CDR3 region has the DNA TGTGCCAGCAGTTCCCGTGGGGCGGGGGGGCTCGATACGCAGTATTTT. The rearrangement links TRBV27 to TRBJ2-3; 9 bases agree with TRBD2. Germline V gene data show CDR1 as MNHEY and CDR2 as SMNVEV (reference sequence). J lost 6 bases, V lost 4 bases, and 11 bases had no gene match. CDR3 length equals 16 residues.